This T cell receptor beta chain derives from a study of T-cell reconstitution after alpha-beta-depleted transplantation in children. Regarding the study as a whole: Reportedly, only several hundred clones from non-depleted graft cells drove alpha-beta T-cell counts at about two months. After one year, T-cell counts and TCRbeta diversity mostly came from new T cells. Several patients had high TCRbeta diversity at day 60; it came from surviving recipient T cells and thymic progenitors.

Comments on this clonotype: What it recognizes is unknown.

Preparation of the TCRbeta library involved a method that used unique molecular identifiers. TCRdb passed the PCR reads through MiXCR, listing each CDR3 protein once. Counted here are 450,000 to 600,000 distinct CDR3 sequences, around 13% occurring once; the ten biggest clones make up 2% to 2.5%. The CDR3 extends over 12 amino acids. With 6 bases removed from V and 7 bases from J, the gap between germline ends came to 9 bases. Here the sequenced sample was PBMCs, mostly from graft donor cells, taken 360 days after TCRalphabeta/CD19-depleted stem cell transplant. The TCR originated in a male patient younger than 18 who had a stem cell transplant for acute myeloid leukemia, so the T cells may come from the graft donor. V is TRBV12-3 or TRBV12-4 and J is TRBJ2-2, with a possible D match to TRBD2 (6 bases). The CDR3 coding sequence is TGTGCCAGCAGGGGGGGACTCGGGGAGCTGTTTTTT. Translated, it gives CASRGGLGELFF.